A single sample gave rise to the 26 T cell receptor beta chains below, sequenced in a study of T cell responses to AZD1222 COVID-19 vaccine. TCRdb's table, derived via immunoSEQ multiplex PCR, lists solely in-frame clones and lacks some. The sample consists of about 72,000 clones, roughly nine tenths of them appearing once. The sample was peripheral blood, taken 28 days after the second AZD1222 dose. The source is an adult who received the AZD1222 COVID-19 vaccine.

The chain combines TRBV7-8 with TRBJ2-3, with TRBD2 as a possible D gene (6 bases). V gave up 7 bases and J gave up 3 bases, with 14 bases separating them. Germline assignment: CDR1 SGHVS and CDR2 FQNEAQ. CDR3 length: 14 amino acids. As DNA, the CDR3 is TGTGCCAGCACCCAGTGGAGGGGAACAGATACGCAGTATTTT. Protein: CASTQWRGTDTQYF.

This chain links TRBV14 with TRBJ1-1; no reliable D call. The germline V gene encodes CDR1 SGHDN and CDR2 FVKESK. The ends were cut back, 8 bases at V and 4 bases at J, with 11 bases in the middle. The CDR3 covers 12 residues. The CDR3 region has the DNA TGTGCCAGCCGTGGGCCAGGCACTGAAGCTTTCTTT. Encoded protein: CASRGPGTEAFF.

The CDR3 loop reads CASSLDGATGANVLTF. DNA of the CDR3: TGTGCCAGCAGCTTAGATGGCGCAACTGGGGCCAACGTCCTGACTTTC. This sequence joins TRBV11-2 and TRBJ2-6; D not certain. Trimming removed 0 bases from V and 2 bases from J, with 8 bases in between. The CDR3 runs 16 residues. Germline assignment: CDR1 SGHAT and CDR2 FQNNGV.

Notes on this clone: This same CDR3 is encoded by further DNA sequences in the sample. The chain has TRBV5-1 and TRBJ2-3, with D unresolved. This CDR3 is 14 amino acids long. In germline, CDR1 is SGHRS, CDR2 YFSETQ. Between the trimmed V and J ends, which lost 0 bases and 0 bases, there was a span of 5 bases. The CDR3 here is CASSLGQSTDTQYF. In DNA form, the CDR3 reads TGCGCCAGCAGCTTGGGCCAGAGCACAGATACGCAGTATTTT.

This clone was seen just once. V usage is TRBV9 and J usage is TRBJ1-2; TRBD1 aligns across 7 bases. CDR3 size: 18 residues. Germline CDR1 is SGDLS and CDR2 is YYNGEE. Trimming removed 0 bases from V and 1 base from J; junction bases left unmatched: 12. For the CDR3, the DNA is TGTGCCAGCAGCGTAGATTTGGGGGACAGCGAAATTAACTATGGCTACACCTTC. Translated, it gives CASSVDLGDSEINYGYTF.

The chain couples TRBV2 to TRBJ1-3; D is unclear. Germline V CDR1 and CDR2: SNHLY, FYNNEI. This CDR3 comprises 15 residues. The V and J ends lost 4 bases and 2 bases respectively, with 12 bases between them. The CDR3 sequence is CASSVLGIAGNTIYF. The CDR3 bases are TGTGCCAGCAGTGTATTGGGGATAGCTGGAAACACCATATATTTT. The full variable domain, rest sourced from reference TRBV2 and TRBJ1-3, is EPEVTQTPSHQVTQMGQEVILRCVPISNHLYFYWYRQILGQKVEFLVSFYNNEISEKSEIFDDQFSVERPDGSNFTLKIRSTKLEDSAMYFCASSVLGIAGNTIYFGEGSWLTVV.

This clone was detected only a few times. The rearrangement links TRBV18 to TRBJ2-5; TRBD1 matches at 7 bases. The germline CDR1 and CDR2 sequences are KGHSH and LQKENI. This CDR3 contains 15 residues. V was pared by 4 bases and J by 5 bases, with 10 bases of the junction left unmatched. The CDR3 spells CASSLLGQSSETQYF. The DNA of the CDR3 is TGTGCCAGCTCACTGTTGGGACAGTCGTCCGAGACCCAGTACTTC.

The chain employs TRBV29-1 and TRBJ1-5; D is unresolved. Germline V gene data show CDR1 as SQVTM and CDR2 as ANQGSEA. Trimming removed 7 bases at V and 4 bases at J, with 8 bases between. This CDR3 region has 11 residues. The CDR3 coding sequence is TGCAGCGCGGGGAGTAATCAGCCCCAGCATTTT. Translating gives CSAGSNQPQHF. The entire variable domain, with the rest obtained from reference TRBV29-1 and TRBJ1-5, is as follows: SAVISQKPSRDICQRGTSLTIQCQVDSQVTMMFWYRQQPGQSLTLIATANQGSEATYESGFVIDKFPISRPNLTFSTLTVSNMSPEDSSIYLCSAGSNQPQHFGDGTRLSIL.

V is TRBV21-1 and J is TRBJ2-7; TRBD1 is taken as the D call from the table, unchecked against the DNA. TRBV21-1 is annotated as a pseudogene. The CDR3 is made up of 13 amino acids. The CDR3: CASSTGTGDEQYF. DNA for the CDR3: TGTGCCAGCTCTACCGGGACAGGGGACGAGCAGTACTTC.

This clone was seen only once. The rearrangement joins TRBV19 to TRBJ2-2; the D gene is possibly TRBD2 (6 bases). Trimming took 3 bases from V and 5 from J, leaving 16 bases between them. The CDR3 runs 16 residues. CDR1 LNHDA and CDR2 SQIVND come from the germline V gene (reference sequence). The CDR3: CASSIFSGSTTGELFF. The CDR3 nucleotides read TGTGCCAGTAGTATTTTTTCCGGGAGTACTACCGGGGAGCTGTTTTTT.

The chain links TRBV5-8 to TRBJ2-3; D perhaps matches TRBD1 (6 bases). The CDR3 is 14 amino acids. CDR1 and CDR2 (germline): SGHTS, YDEGEE. V was clipped by 0 bases and J by 4 bases, with 9 bases between them. The CDR3 region has the DNA TGTGCCAGCAGCTTGGTCCAGGGGCCAGATACGCAGTATTTT. Amino acid sequence: CASSLVQGPDTQYF.

The genes are TRBV6-2 or TRBV6-3 and TRBJ1-3; no clear D. CDR1 is MNHEY, CDR2 SVGEGT, per germline. This CDR3 spans 19 amino acids. V lost 0 bases to trimming and J lost 0 bases, with 18 bases between them. The DNA of the CDR3 is TGTGCCAGCAGTTACTCGGTAAGGGTAGCGGACTCCTCTGGAAACACCATATATTTT. Translated: CASSYSVRVADSSGNTIYF.

The genes are TRBV11-2 and TRBJ2-3; 15 nucleotides align to TRBD2. Per the germline V gene, CDR1 is SGHAT and CDR2 is FQNNGV. The CDR3 runs 17 residues. Trimming took 3 bases from V and 3 from J; bases not matched to a gene: 4. As DNA, the CDR3 is TGTGCCAGCAGCTTGGGACTAGCGGGAGGTGGGACAGATACGCAGTATTTT. This sequence encodes CASSLGLAGGGTDTQYF. The full variable domain, completed using reference TRBV11-2 and TRBJ2-3, is EAGVAQSPRYKIIEKRQSVAFWCNPISGHATLYWYQQILGQGPKLLIQFQNNGVVDDSQLPKDRFSAERLKGVDSTLKIQPAKLEDSAVYLCASSLGLAGGGTDTQYFGPGTRLTVL.

This clone was detected once. The CDR3 here is CASSLGRDNEQFF. The CDR3 nucleotides are TGTGCCAGCAGCTTAGGGCGGGACAATGAGCAGTTCTTC. The chain uses TRBV7-9 and TRBJ2-1, with D possibly being TRBD2 (5 bases). V was cut by 1 base and J by 5 bases, with 6 bases left in between. Germline assignment: CDR1 SEHNR and CDR2 FQNEAQ (reference sequence). The CDR3 loop spans 13 amino acids.

The chain recombines TRBV7-3 with TRBJ1-2; TRBD1 matches at 12 bases. Germline V lookup: CDR1 SGHTA, CDR2 FQGTGA. This CDR3 is built from 18 residues. J gave up 6 bases and V 0 bases, and 11 bases lay outside the gene matches. The chain's CDR3 is CASSLTPVGTGGEDGYTF. The CDR3, as DNA: TGTGCCAGCAGCTTAACGCCCGTGGGGACAGGGGGCGAAGATGGCTACACCTTC.

The chain couples TRBV27 to TRBJ2-2, with D perhaps being TRBD1 or TRBD2 (6 bases each). Germline V CDR1 and CDR2: MNHEY, SMNVEV (reference sequence). V was clipped by 6 bases and J by 3 bases, with 14 bases between them. The CDR3 runs 15 residues. The CDR3 loop is CASRLGGPDTGELFF. The DNA for the CDR3 is TGTGCCAGCAGACTAGGGGGGCCGGACACCGGGGAGCTGTTTTTT.

The chain uses TRBV5-5 and TRBJ2-7; 9 nucleotides align to TRBD1. CDR1 and CDR2 (germline): SGHKS, YYEKEE (reference sequence). Unmatched junction bases numbered 4, after V lost 4 bases and J lost 5 bases. The CDR3 sequence is 13 residues long. Here the CDR3 reads CASSLTGGDEQYF. In DNA form, the CDR3 reads TGTGCCAGCAGCCTAACAGGGGGCGACGAGCAGTACTTC. Combining the CDR3 with reference TRBV5-5 and TRBJ2-7 gives the whole variable domain DAGVTQSPTHLIKTRGQQVTLRCSPISGHKSVSWYQQVLGQGPQFIFQYYEKEERGRGNFPDRFSARQFPNYSSELNVNALLLGDSALYLCASSLTGGDEQYFGPGTRLTVT.

The CDR3 reads CASRRPGQGVYGYTF. The CDR3 DNA reads as TGTGCCAGCAGGCGACCGGGACAGGGGGTCTATGGCTACACCTTC. This chain uses TRBV6-5 with TRBJ1-2, with TRBD1 matching over 11 bases. The CDR3 totals 15 residues. The trim removed 6 bases at V and 4 bases at J, leaving 7 bases unmatched. In germline, CDR1 is MNHEY, CDR2 SVGAGI.

This sequence joins TRBV3-1 (or the pseudogene TRBV3-2) and TRBJ1-1; 8 nucleotides match TRBD1. With 4 bases clipped from V and 11 bases from J, the junction kept 9 bases outside the gene matches. The CDR3 length is 13 residues. Germline V lookup: CDR1 LGHDT, CDR2 YNNKEL (reference sequence). In nucleotides, the CDR3 is TGTGCCAGCAGCCGAACAGGGACAGGCTATGCTTTCTTT. This sequence encodes CASSRTGTGYAFF.

The chain combines TRBV28 with TRBJ2-7, with 9 positions matching TRBD1. The CDR3 spans 15 residues. From germline, CDR1 is MDHEN and CDR2 SYDVKM. Unmatched junction bases numbered 9, after V lost 6 bases and J lost 3 bases. CDR3 nucleotides: TGTGCCAGCAGCCGGGACAGGGAGGACAGCTACGAGCAGTACTTC. Encoded protein: CASSRDREDSYEQYF.

V and J are TRBV27 and TRBJ2-2, with a possible D match to TRBD1 (6 bases). The V end was cut by 5 bases, the J end by 0 bases, with 16 bases between. The CDR3 is 17 amino acids. The germline CDR1 and CDR2 sequences are MNHEY and SMNVEV (reference sequence). The CDR3 nucleotides read TGTGCCAGCAGTCCGACCCGGACAGCAACGAACACCGGGGAGCTGTTTTTT. It encodes CASSPTRTATNTGELFF.

The chain carries TRBV6-1 and TRBJ1-4; D possibly corresponds to TRBD1 (6 bases). There are 13 residues in the CDR3. Between the trimmed V and J ends, which lost 1 base and 10 bases, there was a span of 10 bases. Per germline, CDR1 MNHNS and CDR2 SASEGT. In nucleotides, the CDR3 is TGTGCCAGCAGTGAAGACAGGGTGGCAAAACTGTTTTTT. Encoded protein: CASSEDRVAKLFF.

Concerning this clone itself: The same CDR3 arises from other DNA sequences in this sample as well. V gene TRBV6-5 combines with J gene TRBJ1-2; possible D gene TRBD1, 6 bases. Germline V gives CDR1 MNHEY, CDR2 SVGAGI. With 6 bases removed from V and 4 bases from J, the gap between germline ends came to 18 bases. The CDR3 totals 15 residues. The CDR3 reads CASSPGTGGSYGYTF. For the CDR3, the DNA is TGTGCCAGCAGCCCAGGGACCGGGGGCTCCTATGGCTACACCTTC.

The V and J genes are TRBV29-1 and TRBJ2-3, with 7 bases matching TRBD1. Germline CDR1 is SQVTM and CDR2 is ANQGSEA. The CDR3 contains 13 residues. V shed 3 bases, J shed 6 bases, and the junction held 6 bases outside the gene matches. CDR3 region: CSVDRTGSDTQYF. The CDR3 coding sequence is TGCAGCGTTGACCGGACAGGATCGGATACGCAGTATTTT.

The chain couples TRBV12-2 to TRBJ1-1; TRBD1, the table's D call, was not compared with the DNA. TRBV12-2 is given as a pseudogene. The CDR3 sequence is 18 residues long. The CDR3 is CASRPGGLTGPVNTEAFF. The CDR3 DNA is TGTGCAAGTCGCCCCGGGGGATTGACAGGGCCGGTGAACACTGAAGCTTTCTTT.

The chain links TRBV19 to TRBJ2-7; tentatively, D is TRBD2 (6 bases). This CDR3 region has 15 residues. In germline, CDR1 is LNHDA, CDR2 SQIVND (reference sequence). Trimming removed 5 bases from V and 3 bases from J, with 17 bases in between. CDR3 nucleotide sequence: TGTGCCAGTAGTGAGGCAGGGAGGATATTCTACGAGCAGTACTTC. It translates to CASSEAGRIFYEQYF.